Listed below are T cell receptor beta chains from one sample, sequenced in a study of regulatory T cells in long-lasting Graves disease. TCRdb used MiXCR to reprocess the multiplex PCR reads, holding one entry per CDR3 protein. Found here are over 500,000 distinct CDR3 sequences, around 17% of them singletons; the top ten hold about 20%. This sample was also put to use in a study of T cells in Graves' hyperthyroidism and ophthalmopathy.

Sequences were derived from peripheral blood mononuclear cells (PBMCs), sampled at new diagnosis, from a patient treated with antithyroid drugs. The receptors were sampled from a woman in her twenties or thirties with Graves disease. Each CDR3 is given with its conserved first and last residue.

V: TRBV28
J: TRBJ1-3
length: 14
CDR3: CASSFQRQGNTIYF

V: TRBV20-1
J: TRBJ2-7
length: 11
CDR3: CSASPGYEQYF

V: TRBV11-3
J: TRBJ2-2
length: 18
CDR3: CASSFLAGGPGGTGELFF

V: TRBV28
J: TRBJ1-1
length: 15
CDR3: CASSATGQGRTEAFF

V: TRBV18
J: NA
length: 14
CDR3: CASSPQAGSETQYF

V: TRBV28
J: TRBJ2-7
length: 12
CDR3: CASKTGSYEQYF

V: TRBV3-1
J: TRBJ2-7
length: 11
CDR3: CASSLGDSSYF

V: TRBV3-1
J: TRBJ1-4
length: 15
CDR3: CASSRRTGSNEKLFF

V: TRBV5-1
J: TRBJ2-7
length: 15
CDR3: CASSLETSRHYEQYF

V: TRBV15
J: TRBJ1-1
length: 15
CDR3: CATSRAEAGNTEAFF

V: TRBV5-5
J: TRBJ2-1
length: 19
CDR3: CASSLGLEIAGGPSDEQFF

V: TRBV11-3
J: TRBJ2-2
length: 15
CDR3: CASSRATTNTGELFF

V: TRBV2
J: TRBJ2-1
length: 12
CDR3: CASTGLYNEQFF

V: TRBV2
J: TRBJ2-7
length: 10
CDR3: CASSGGRQDF

V: TRBV6-5
J: TRBJ1-4
length: 14
CDR3: CASSYRGLTEKLFF

V: TRBV28
J: TRBJ2-3
length: 17
CDR3: CASDISSREFSTDTQYF

V: TRBV7-2
J: TRBJ2-7
length: 14
CDR3: CASSWSPKAYEQYF

V: TRBV7-2
J: TRBJ2-2
length: 16
CDR3: CASSLEWSGTPGELFF

V: TRBV20-1
J: TRBJ1-5
length: 14
CDR3: CSARVPGSHQPQHF

V: TRBV20-1
J: TRBJ2-5
length: 13
CDR3: CSAKDGPGETQYF

V: TRBV19
J: TRBJ1-3
length: 14
CDR3: CASIKGNAGNTIYF

V: TRBV27
J: TRBJ2-3
length: 14
CDR3: CASSFREVTDTQYF

V: TRBV9
J: TRBJ1-5
length: 15
CDR3: CASSVDDRGYQPQHF

V: TRBV12-3/TRBV12-4
J: TRBJ2-7
length: 14
CDR3: CASRPGLEGYEQYF

V: TRBV20-1
J: TRBJ2-3
length: 18
CDR3: CSVKEGAGGPFARDTQYF

V: TRBV19
J: TRBJ1-5
length: 14
CDR3: CASDETGGNQPQHF

V: TRBV2
J: TRBJ1-5
length: 15
CDR3: CASSKGGASNQPQHF

V: TRBV7-9
J: TRBJ1-4
length: 14
CDR3: CASSLEGFREKLFF

V: TRBV29-1
J: TRBJ1-6
length: 13
CDR3: CSVGGPKGSPLHF

V: TRBV28
J: TRBJ2-1
length: 11
CDR3: CASTINNEQFF

V: TRBV12-3/TRBV12-4
J: TRBJ1-6
length: 13
CDR3: CASSPEYRSPLHF

V: TRBV10-3
J: TRBJ1-2
length: 11
CDR3: CAISIDRGYTF

V: TRBV6-1
J: TRBJ2-7
length: 16
CDR3: CASSLEGGTGAYEQYF

V: TRBV6-2/TRBV6-3
J: TRBJ2-7
length: 15
CDR3: CASSYWTSGSYEQYF

V: TRBV28
J: TRBJ1-1
length: 15
CDR3: CASSLVGGTLAGAFF

V: TRBV25-1
J: TRBJ1-1
length: 15
CDR3: CASSGGSGENTEAFF

V: TRBV28
J: TRBJ2-2
length: 14
CDR3: CAHGGGQYTGELFF

V: TRBV6-5
J: TRBJ2-1
length: 17
CDR3: CASSSNIKREVYNEQFF

V: TRBV7-9
J: TRBJ1-4
length: 15
CDR3: CASSSTGRLNEKLFF

V: TRBV6-9
J: TRBJ2-2
length: 15
CDR3: CASSYGSGFSGELFF

V: TRBV6-1
J: TRBJ2-1
length: 14
CDR3: CASSRAGSLNEQFF

V: TRBV28
J: TRBJ2-1
length: 12
CDR3: CATASGTNEQFF

V: TRBV6-2/TRBV6-3
J: TRBJ2-1
length: 16
CDR3: CASSYRAGASYNEQFF

V: TRBV24-1
J: TRBJ2-1
length: 17
CDR3: CATSGLAGTSGYNEQFF

V: TRBV18
J: TRBJ2-2
length: 17
CDR3: CASSPKGGHANTGELFF

V: TRBV2
J: TRBJ2-5
length: 13
CDR3: CASRETVQETQYF

V: TRBV7-2
J: TRBJ2-3
length: 16
CDR3: CASSLRLAGVGDTQYF

V: TRBV4-2
J: TRBJ2-7
length: 15
CDR3: CASSQTGTISYEQYF

V: TRBV29-1
J: TRBJ1-1
length: 13
CDR3: CSVERQGGTEAFF

V: TRBV5-5
J: TRBJ2-5
length: 15
CDR3: CASSFSTGWAETQYF

V: TRBV6-1
J: TRBJ1-2
length: 9
CDR3: CASSGWFTF